Below, 9 T cell receptor beta chains from the same sample are listed, as sequenced in a study of identical twins. TCRdb independently ran MiXCR on the 5' RACE reads; one entry per CDR3 protein. The profile shows 540,000 or so distinct CDR3 sequences, around 24% of them singletons. These data also formed part of another study, on yellow fever vaccine responses in identical twins.

The specimen sequenced was CD4+ T cells sorted from blood. Receptor source: a woman younger than 35 in good health.

The chain recombines TRBV7-2 with TRBJ1-2, with 7 bases aligning to TRBD1. The germline V gene encodes CDR1 SGHTA and CDR2 FQGNSA. There are 16 residues in the CDR3. V lost 1 base and J lost 7; bases outside the gene matches: 12. CDR3 residues: CASSLDSGTVKGGYTF. CDR3 bases: TGTGCCAGCAGCTTAGATAGCGGGACAGTAAAAGGTGGCTACACCTTC. Looking up the rest from reference TRBV7-2 and TRBJ1-2 gives the full variable domain: GAGVSQSPSNKVTEKGKDVELRCDPISGHTALYWYRQSLGQGLEFLIYFQGNSAPDKSGLPSDRFSAERTGGSVSTLTIQRTQQEDSAVYLCASSLDSGTVKGGYTFGSGTRLTVV.

This clonotype was picked up a small number of times. This sequence joins TRBV20-1 and TRBJ2-7, with TRBD1 identical over 7 bases. The germline V gene has CDR1 DFQATT and CDR2 SNEGSKA (reference sequence). The CDR3 contains 12 residues. V was pared by 6 bases and J by 6 bases, with 8 bases of the junction left unmatched. The CDR3 region is CSANDRVSEQYV. As DNA, the CDR3 is TGCAGTGCGAACGACAGGGTATCCGAGCAGTACGTC.

This chain connects TRBV5-6 to TRBJ2-7; 8 nucleotides match TRBD2. This CDR3 is built from 15 residues. The V gene's germline CDR1 is SGHDT and CDR2 YYEEEE. V shed 4 bases, J shed 0 bases, and the junction held 6 bases outside the gene matches. The CDR3 region is CASSPSGRSSYEQYV. The CDR3 nucleotides read TGTGCCAGCAGCCCCAGCGGGAGATCCTCCTACGAGCAGTACGTC.

This chain connects TRBV6-8 to TRBJ2-7; the match to TRBD1 covers 7 bases. V lost 2 bases, J lost 0 bases, and 7 bases stayed unmatched. Germline V CDR1 and CDR2: MNHGY, SAAAGT. The CDR3 has 16 residues. The CDR3 sequence is CASSYEGGSPSYEQYV. CDR3 coding DNA: TGTGCCAGCAGTTACGAAGGGGGCAGCCCCTCCTACGAGCAGTACGTC.

Only a few counts were recorded for this clonotype. The chain joins TRBV3-1 to TRBJ1-2; no reliable D call. The CDR3 extends over 13 amino acids. CDR1 and CDR2 (germline): LGHDT, YNNKEL (reference sequence). Trimming left V 4 bases short and J 2 bases short, with 8 bases between. In DNA form, the CDR3 reads TGTGCCAGCAGCCCTTTGGGCAACTATGGCTACACCTTC. Its translation: CASSPLGNYGYTF.

The V gene is TRBV20-1, the J gene TRBJ2-7, with 14 positions matching TRBD2. The J segment lost 4 bases and the V segment lost 6 bases, leaving 8 bases of the junction unmatched. Germline assignment: CDR1 DFQATT and CDR2 SNEGSKA (reference sequence). The CDR3 consists of 15 residues. The CDR3 sequence: CSAETSGRARYEQYF. CDR3 nucleotide sequence: TGCAGTGCCGAGACTAGCGGGAGGGCCAGGTACGAGCAGTACTTC.

The chain couples TRBV29-1 to TRBJ2-1; 9 positions agree with TRBD2. The CDR3 consists of 15 residues. After removal of 7 bases from V and 5 bases from J, the junction contained 12 bases not matched to a gene. Germline-derived CDR1 and CDR2 are SQVTM and ANQGSEA. CDR3 in amino acids: CSAYGGRASNNEQFF. The CDR3 DNA is TGCAGCGCCTACGGCGGGAGGGCGTCTAACAATGAGCAGTTCTTC.

J is TRBJ1-5 and V is TRBV19; no firm D call. Looked up from germline, CDR1 is LNHDA and CDR2 is SQIVND (reference sequence). CDR3 size: 16 residues. Trimming removed 5 bases from V and 0 bases from J, with 14 bases in between. CDR3 protein: CASSSADRVSNQPQHF. DNA for the CDR3: TGTGCCAGTAGTTCCGCAGATAGGGTTAGCAATCAGCCCCAGCATTTT.

The CDR3 protein is CSVRTSVTVDTQYF. CDR3 bases: TGCAGCGTTCGGACTAGCGTTACCGTAGATACGCAGTATTTT. The chain uses TRBV29-1 and TRBJ2-3; 9 bases align to TRBD2. After removal of 5 bases from V and 5 bases from J, the junction contained 8 bases not matched to a gene. The CDR3 extends over 14 amino acids. Per the germline V gene, CDR1 is SQVTM and CDR2 is ANQGSEA.